This T cell receptor (beta chain) came from a study of cytomegalovirus exposure and HLA in healthy donors. Overall study: Researchers found that just over 80% of just under 400 genotyped donors fell within the Caucasian-associated ancestry cluster.

This CDR3 comprises 15 residues. Germline assignment: CDR1 SGHVS and CDR2 FQNEAQ. V lost 6 bases, J lost 0 bases, and 14 bases lay in between. Study findings and constraints: The authors later linked a missense DCLRE1C variant to TCR beta V- and J-gene trimming. Sequencing likely generated an artifact that appeared as a cluster of highly shared sequence variants. A later analysis found most CMV-associated TCR beta chains apparently HLA-restricted.

Use of 60 Vbeta and 13 Jbeta primers characterized the PCR. TCRdb's copy holds only in-frame clones and misses some; the assay was immunoSEQ multiplex PCR. The sample carries around 170,000 clones, roughly 75% recorded once. A note on this clone: The antigen is undetermined.

This receptor was obtained from a man aged 35 to 55 in good health and CMV-seronegative. The sample taken for sequencing was PBMCs. The rearrangement uses TRBV7-8 and TRBJ1-2; D is undetermined. For the CDR3, the DNA is TGTGCCAGCAGTCGGACGGGGAGCTCTAACTATGGCTACACCTTC. It is translated as CASSRTGSSNYGYTF.